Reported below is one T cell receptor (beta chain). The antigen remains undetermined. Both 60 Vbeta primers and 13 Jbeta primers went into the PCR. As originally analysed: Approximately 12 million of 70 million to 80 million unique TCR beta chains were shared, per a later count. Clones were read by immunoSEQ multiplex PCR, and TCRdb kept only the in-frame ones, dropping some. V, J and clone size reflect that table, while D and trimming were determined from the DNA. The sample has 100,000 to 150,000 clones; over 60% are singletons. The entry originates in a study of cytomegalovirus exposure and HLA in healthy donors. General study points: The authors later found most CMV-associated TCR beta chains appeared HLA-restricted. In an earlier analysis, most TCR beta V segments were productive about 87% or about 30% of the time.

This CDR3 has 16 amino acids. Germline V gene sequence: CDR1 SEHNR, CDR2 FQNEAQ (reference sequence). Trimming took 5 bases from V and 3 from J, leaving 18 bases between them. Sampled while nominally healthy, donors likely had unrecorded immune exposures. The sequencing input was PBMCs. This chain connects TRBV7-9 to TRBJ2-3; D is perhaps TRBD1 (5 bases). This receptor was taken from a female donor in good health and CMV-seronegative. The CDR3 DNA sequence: TGTGCCAGCAGCCCTACCCGTGGGGCCGGTACAGATACGCAGTATTTT. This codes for CASSPTRGAGTDTQYF.